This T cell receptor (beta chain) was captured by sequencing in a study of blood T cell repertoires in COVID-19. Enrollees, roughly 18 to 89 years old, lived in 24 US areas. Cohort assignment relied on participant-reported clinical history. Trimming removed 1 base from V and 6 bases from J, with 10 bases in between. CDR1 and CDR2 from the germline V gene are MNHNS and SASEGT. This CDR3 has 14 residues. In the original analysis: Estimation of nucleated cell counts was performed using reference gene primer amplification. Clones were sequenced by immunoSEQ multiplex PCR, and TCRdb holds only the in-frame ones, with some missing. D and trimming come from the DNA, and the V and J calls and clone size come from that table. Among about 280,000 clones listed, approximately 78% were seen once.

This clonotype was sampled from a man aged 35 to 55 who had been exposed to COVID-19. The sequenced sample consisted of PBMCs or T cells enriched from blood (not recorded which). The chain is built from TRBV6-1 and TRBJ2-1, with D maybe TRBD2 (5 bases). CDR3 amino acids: CASSEGGVRNEQFF. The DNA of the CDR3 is TGTGCCAGCAGTGAAGGGGGAGTCCGCAATGAGCAGTTCTTC.